This T cell receptor (beta chain) derives from a study of shared clonotypes between healthy human individuals. Regarding the study as a whole: Relative to clonotypes present in all four donors, those not shared had lower generation probabilities.

As concerns this clone: Its antigen is currently unknown.

Produced via immunoSEQ multiplex PCR; TCRdb's table is partial and in-frame only. This sample has about a million clones, with 60% to 80% found just once. This TCR derives from a man younger than 35 in good health. Some clones in this sample may be carry-over from other donors' samples. The specimen sequenced was memory CD4+ T cells from PBMCs. Regarding subset: CD45RA-negative fraction.

CDR3 loop: CAWIREWLSTDTQYF. The DNA of the CDR3 is TGTGCCTGGATTAGGGAGTGGCTAAGCACAGATACGCAGTATTTT. The gene calls are TRBV30 and TRBJ2-3, with D tentatively TRBD2 (5 bases). Trimming pared 4 bases from V and 0 bases from J, leaving 14 bases between. The CDR3 sequence is 15 residues long. Per the germline V gene, CDR1 is GTSNPN and CDR2 is SVGIG (reference sequence).